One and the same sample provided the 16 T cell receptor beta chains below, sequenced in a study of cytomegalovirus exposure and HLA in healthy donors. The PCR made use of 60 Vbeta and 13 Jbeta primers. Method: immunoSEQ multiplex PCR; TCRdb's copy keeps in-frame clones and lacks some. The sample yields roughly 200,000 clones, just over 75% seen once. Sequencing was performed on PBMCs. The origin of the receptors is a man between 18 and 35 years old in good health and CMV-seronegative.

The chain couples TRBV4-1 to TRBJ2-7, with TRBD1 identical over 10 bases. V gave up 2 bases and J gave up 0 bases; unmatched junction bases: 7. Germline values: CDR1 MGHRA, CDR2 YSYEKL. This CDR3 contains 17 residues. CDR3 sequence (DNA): TGCGCCAGCAGCCAAAAATTGGGACAGGGGATCTCCTACGAGCAGTACTTC. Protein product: CASSQKLGQGISYEQYF.

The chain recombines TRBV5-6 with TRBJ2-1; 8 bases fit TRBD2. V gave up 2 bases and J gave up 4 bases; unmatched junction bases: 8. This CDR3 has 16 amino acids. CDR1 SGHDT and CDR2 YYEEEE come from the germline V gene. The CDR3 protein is CASSFVEASGYNEQFF. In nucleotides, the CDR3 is TGTGCCAGCAGCTTCGTTGAAGCTAGCGGGTACAATGAGCAGTTCTTC. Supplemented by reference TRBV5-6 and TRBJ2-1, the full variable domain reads DAGVTQSPTHLIKTRGQQVTLRCSPKSGHDTVSWYQQALGQGPQFIFQYYEEEERQRGNFPDRFSGHQFPNYSSELNVNALLLGDSALYLCASSFVEASGYNEQFFGPGTRLTVL.

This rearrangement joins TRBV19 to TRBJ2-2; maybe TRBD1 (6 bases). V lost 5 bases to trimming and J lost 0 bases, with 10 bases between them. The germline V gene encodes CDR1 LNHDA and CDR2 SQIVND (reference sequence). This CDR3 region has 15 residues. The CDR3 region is CASSPRQANTGELFF. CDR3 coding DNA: TGTGCCAGTAGTCCTCGACAGGCGAACACCGGGGAGCTGTTTTTT.

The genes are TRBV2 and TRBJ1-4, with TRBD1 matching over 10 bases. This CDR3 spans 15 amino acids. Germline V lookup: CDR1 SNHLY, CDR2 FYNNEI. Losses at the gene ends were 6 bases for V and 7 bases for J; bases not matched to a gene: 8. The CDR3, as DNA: TGTGCCAGCAGGGCCCGGGACAGGGGAAGTGAAAAACTGTTTTTT. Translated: CASRARDRGSEKLFF.

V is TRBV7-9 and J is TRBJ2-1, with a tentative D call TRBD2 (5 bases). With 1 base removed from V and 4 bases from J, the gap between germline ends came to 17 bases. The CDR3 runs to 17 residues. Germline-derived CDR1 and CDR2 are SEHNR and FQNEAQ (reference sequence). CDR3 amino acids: CASSLEEGLRPYNEQFF. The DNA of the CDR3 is TGTGCCAGCAGCTTAGAAGAGGGCCTACGCCCGTACAATGAGCAGTTCTTC.

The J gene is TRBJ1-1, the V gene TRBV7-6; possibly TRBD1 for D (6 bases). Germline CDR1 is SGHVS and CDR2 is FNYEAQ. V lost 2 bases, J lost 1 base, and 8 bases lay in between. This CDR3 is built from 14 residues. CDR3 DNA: TGTGCCAGCAGCTTACTACAGGGGAACACTGAAGCTTTCTTT. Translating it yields CASSLLQGNTEAFF.

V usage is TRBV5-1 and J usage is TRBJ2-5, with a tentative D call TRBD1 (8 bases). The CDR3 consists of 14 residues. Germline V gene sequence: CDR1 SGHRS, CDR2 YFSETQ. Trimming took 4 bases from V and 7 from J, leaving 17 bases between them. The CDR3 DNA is TGCGCCAGCAGCCCCGGACAGGGAGGGGTGACCCAGTACTTC. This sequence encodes CASSPGQGGVTQYF.

The CDR3 coding sequence is TGTGCCTGGAGTGTAACTAGCGGGGGGTCCTACGAGCAGTACTTC. It translates to CAWSVTSGGSYEQYF. The genes are TRBV30 and TRBJ2-7; TRBD2 aligns across 12 bases. The junction had 1 base not matched to a gene; V was cut back by 0 bases and J by 1 base. Looked up from germline, CDR1 is GTSNPN and CDR2 is SVGIG (reference sequence). The CDR3 runs 15 residues.

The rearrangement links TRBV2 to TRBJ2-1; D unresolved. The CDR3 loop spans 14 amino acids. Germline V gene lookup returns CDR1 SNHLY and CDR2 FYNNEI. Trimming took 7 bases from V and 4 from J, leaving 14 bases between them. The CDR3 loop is CASTHRGRYNEQFF. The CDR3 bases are TGTGCCAGCACTCACCGAGGCAGATACAATGAGCAGTTCTTC.

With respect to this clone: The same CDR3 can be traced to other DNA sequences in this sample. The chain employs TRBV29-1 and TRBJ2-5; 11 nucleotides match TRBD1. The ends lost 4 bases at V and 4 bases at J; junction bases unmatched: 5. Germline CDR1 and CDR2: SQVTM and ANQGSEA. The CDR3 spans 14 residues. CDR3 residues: CSVASGTGGETQYF. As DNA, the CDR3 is TGCAGCGTTGCATCCGGGACAGGGGGAGAGACCCAGTACTTC.

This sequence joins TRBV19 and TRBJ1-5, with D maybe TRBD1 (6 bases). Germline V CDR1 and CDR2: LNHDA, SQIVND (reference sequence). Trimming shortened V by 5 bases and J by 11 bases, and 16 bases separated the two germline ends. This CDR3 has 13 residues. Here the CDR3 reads CASSARGLRAQHF. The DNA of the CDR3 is TGTGCCAGTAGTGCCAGGGGCCTACGAGCCCAGCATTTT.

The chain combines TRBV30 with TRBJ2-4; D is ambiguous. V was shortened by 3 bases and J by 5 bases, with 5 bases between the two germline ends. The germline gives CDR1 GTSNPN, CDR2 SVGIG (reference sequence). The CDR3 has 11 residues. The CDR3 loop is CAWRAENIQYF. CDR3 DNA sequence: TGTGCCTGGAGGGCCGAAAACATTCAGTACTTC.

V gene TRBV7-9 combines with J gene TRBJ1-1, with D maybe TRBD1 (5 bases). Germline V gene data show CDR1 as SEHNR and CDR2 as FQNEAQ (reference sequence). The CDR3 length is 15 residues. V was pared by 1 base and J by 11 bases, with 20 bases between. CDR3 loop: CASSLVGGGYTGAFF. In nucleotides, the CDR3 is TGTGCCAGCAGCTTAGTCGGGGGGGGATACACTGGGGCTTTCTTT.

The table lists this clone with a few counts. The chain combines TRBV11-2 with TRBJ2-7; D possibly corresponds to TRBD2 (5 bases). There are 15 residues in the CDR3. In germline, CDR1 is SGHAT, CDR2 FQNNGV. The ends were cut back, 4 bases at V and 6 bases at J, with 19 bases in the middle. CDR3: CASSSQLGAAGEQYF. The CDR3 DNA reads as TGTGCCAGCAGCTCACAGTTAGGAGCTGCGGGCGAGCAGTACTTC.

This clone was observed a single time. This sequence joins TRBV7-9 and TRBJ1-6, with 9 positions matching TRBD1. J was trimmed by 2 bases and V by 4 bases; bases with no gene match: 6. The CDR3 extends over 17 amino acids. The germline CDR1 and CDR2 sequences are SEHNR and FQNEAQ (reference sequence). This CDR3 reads CASSSPDRGPYNSPLHF. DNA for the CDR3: TGTGCCAGCAGCTCCCCGGACAGGGGTCCCTATAATTCACCCCTCCACTTT.

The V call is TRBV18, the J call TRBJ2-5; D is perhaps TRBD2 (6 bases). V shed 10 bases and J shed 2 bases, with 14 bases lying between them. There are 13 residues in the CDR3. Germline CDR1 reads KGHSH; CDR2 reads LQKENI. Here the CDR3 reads CATKKAGQETQYF. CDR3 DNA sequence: TGTGCCACCAAAAAGGCGGGGCAAGAGACCCAGTACTTC.